Listed below are T cell receptor beta chains from one sample, sequenced in a study of spatial heterogeneity in lung cancer. TCRdb processed the 5' RACE reads anew with MiXCR; each CDR3 protein has one entry. The table records 39,000 or so distinct CDR3 sequences, 7.5% of them present only once. The source material was PBMCs, sampled at surgery. The source is a male donor with early-stage non-small cell lung cancer. CDR3s include the opening cysteine and the closing phenylalanine or tryptophan. The order of the fields is D gene, V gene, J gene, clone size, CDR3 DNA, CDR3 protein. A D gene is named only where the DNA matches it firmly. A row's size may be missing; if present it is once, few, many or a size class.

D: TRBD2
V: TRBV2
J: TRBJ2-1
size: many
DNA: TGTGCCAGCACCGAGGAGGGTAGCGGGGCCTTCAGGGAGCAGTTCTTC
CDR3: CASTEEGSGAFREQFF

D: NA
V: TRBV18
J: TRBJ1-1
size: NA
DNA: TGTGCCAGCTCACCAGGGGCGCTGGGCACTGAAGCTTTCTTT
CDR3: CASSPGALGTEAFF

D: NA
V: TRBV4-2
J: TRBJ2-6
size: many
DNA: TGTGCCAGCACCCCAGGTCGGGCCCCCCCTCTGGGGGCCAACGTCCTGACTTTC
CDR3: CASTPGRAPPLGANVLTF

D: NA
V: TRBV3-1
J: TRBJ2-7
size: few
DNA: TGTGCCAGCAGCCAAGATTCGGGGGTTCCCTACGAGCAGTACTTC
CDR3: CASSQDSGVPYEQYF

D: TRBD2
V: TRBV13
J: TRBJ2-5
size: many
DNA: TGTGCCAGCAGCTTAGGGACTAGCGGGGAAGCGGAAGAGACCCAGTACTTC
CDR3: CASSLGTSGEAEETQYF

D: TRBD1
V: TRBV5-6
J: TRBJ2-4
size: many
DNA: TGTGCCAGCAGCACTACAGGGGGACGGGACATTCAGTACTTC
CDR3: CASSTTGGRDIQYF

D: NA
V: TRBV6-2/TRBV6-3
J: TRBJ2-3
size: many
DNA: TGTGCCAGCAGTTATCAGGCCTCGAGGACAGATACGCAGTATTTT
CDR3: CASSYQASRTDTQYF

D: NA
V: TRBV5-5
J: TRBJ1-5
size: many
DNA: TGTGCCAGCAGCTTGGAAGTGTGGACGTATAGCAATCAGCCCCAGCATTTT
CDR3: CASSLEVWTYSNQPQHF

D: TRBD1
V: TRBV12-3/TRBV12-4
J: TRBJ2-2
size: few
DNA: TGTGCCAGCAGTCCCTGGACAGGAGTTGTGAACACCGGGGAGCTGTTTTTT
CDR3: CASSPWTGVVNTGELFF

D: NA
V: TRBV12-3/TRBV12-4
J: TRBJ2-2
size: few
DNA: TGTGCCAGCAGTTTTACTCGGGACTCGGAGAACACCGGGGAGCTGTTTTTT
CDR3: CASSFTRDSENTGELFF

D: NA
V: TRBV11-3
J: TRBJ1-4
size: many
DNA: TGTGCCAGCAGCTCCCGGACGGTGGACTCCGAAAAACTGTTTTTT
CDR3: CASSSRTVDSEKLFF

D: NA
V: TRBV7-2
J: TRBJ2-5
size: few
DNA: TGTGCCAGCAGCTTAGCTCGAGAGACCCAGTACTTC
CDR3: CASSLARETQYF

D: NA
V: TRBV7-7
J: TRBJ2-5
size: many
DNA: TGTGCTAGCAGCTTACGCCCGGACCCGGGAGAGACCCAGTACTTC
CDR3: CASSLRPDPGETQYF

D: NA
V: TRBV3-1
J: TRBJ2-1
size: many
DNA: TGTGCCAGCAGCCAAGGAGGGGGCAATGAGCAGTTCTTC
CDR3: CASSQGGGNEQFF

D: NA
V: TRBV5-1
J: TRBJ2-1
size: few
DNA: TGCGCCAGCGGGGGGCCAGGAGCCTACAATGAGCAGTTCTTC
CDR3: CASGGPGAYNEQFF

D: NA
V: TRBV6-2/TRBV6-3
J: TRBJ2-5
size: once
DNA: TGTGCCAGCAGTTACGCCGTAGGCAGAGAGACCCAGTACTTC
CDR3: CASSYAVGRETQYF

D: NA
V: TRBV7-2
J: TRBJ1-5
size: few
DNA: TGTGCCAGCAGCGCAGCGGGGGGAGGCCAGCCCCAGCATTTT
CDR3: CASSAAGGGQPQHF

D: NA
V: TRBV6-5
J: TRBJ2-5
size: many
DNA: TGTGCCAGCAGTAGGACTCAAGAGACCCAGTACTTC
CDR3: CASSRTQETQYF

D: NA
V: TRBV15
J: TRBJ1-2
size: NA
DNA: TGTGCCACCAGCAGAGACGGGGGAAACTATGGCTACACCTTC
CDR3: CATSRDGGNYGYTF

D: NA
V: TRBV15
J: TRBJ2-5
size: few
DNA: TGTGCCACCAGCAGAGTAGGCCCCCGAGAGACCCAGTACTTC
CDR3: CATSRVGPRETQYF

D: TRBD2
V: TRBV20-1
J: TRBJ2-5
size: few
DNA: TGCAGTGCTAGTCGGGCTAGCGGGGCCCAAGAGACCCAGTACTTC
CDR3: CSASRASGAQETQYF

D: NA
V: TRBV5-1
J: TRBJ2-1
size: many
DNA: TGCGCCAGCAGGAATGGACTGGAGGGTGAGCAGTTCTTC
CDR3: CASRNGLEGEQFF

D: NA
V: TRBV4-3
J: TRBJ2-7
size: many
DNA: TGCGCCAGCAGCCAAGATAGATTGCGCGGACGGCCGATGGCCTACGAGCAGTACTTC
CDR3: CASSQDRLRGRPMAYEQYF

D: NA
V: TRBV3-2
J: TRBJ2-3
size: NA
DNA: TGTGCCAGCAGCCTGGACGTGGGCACAGATACGCAGTATTTT
CDR3: CASSLDVGTDTQYF

D: NA
V: TRBV9
J: TRBJ2-1
size: few
DNA: TGTGCCAGCAGCCCGATAGGGCGCCGGTTGGACAATGAGCAGTTCTTC
CDR3: CASSPIGRRLDNEQFF

D: TRBD1
V: TRBV29-1
J: TRBJ2-7
size: many
DNA: TGCAGCGTGGACGGGGGACAGGGGTCCGGCGAGCAGTATTTC
CDR3: CSVDGGQGSGEQYF

D: NA
V: TRBV12-3/TRBV12-4
J: TRBJ1-2
size: many
DNA: TGTGCCAGCAGTCCGGACAGTCCAGGAGATGGCTACACCTTC
CDR3: CASSPDSPGDGYTF

D: TRBD1
V: TRBV7-2
J: TRBJ2-4
size: many
DNA: TGTGCCAGCAGCCTGGGACAGGGGAAAAACATTCAGTACTTC
CDR3: CASSLGQGKNIQYF